The clone carrying this T cell receptor (beta chain) was observed a handful of times. Its target is not known. Alongside a J-beta primer mix, a sample-barcoded 5' primer served in a second PCR lasting roughly 6 to 11 cycles. Each CDR3 protein is one row after TCRdb ran MiXCR on the 5' RACE reads. Here the sample spans hundreds of thousands of distinct CDR3 sequences, roughly half being singletons. The data stem from a study of blood T cells in healthy people across ages. Findings of the study overall: TCR beta diversity, measured per million T cells, fell in a roughly linear way with age.

The CDR3 length is 15 residues. Germline V gene sequence: CDR1 SGHTA, CDR2 FQGNSA. The germline V and J ends were trimmed by 1 base and 7 bases, with 17 bases remaining between them. The sequenced sample was blood. This TCR was recovered from a woman aged 80 or over in good health. The chain is built from TRBV7-2 and TRBJ2-7; D unclear. The CDR3 DNA sequence: TGTGCCAGCAGCTTAGGGACCGCCTTTCTCCTTGAGCAGTACTTC. Protein: CASSLGTAFLLEQYF.